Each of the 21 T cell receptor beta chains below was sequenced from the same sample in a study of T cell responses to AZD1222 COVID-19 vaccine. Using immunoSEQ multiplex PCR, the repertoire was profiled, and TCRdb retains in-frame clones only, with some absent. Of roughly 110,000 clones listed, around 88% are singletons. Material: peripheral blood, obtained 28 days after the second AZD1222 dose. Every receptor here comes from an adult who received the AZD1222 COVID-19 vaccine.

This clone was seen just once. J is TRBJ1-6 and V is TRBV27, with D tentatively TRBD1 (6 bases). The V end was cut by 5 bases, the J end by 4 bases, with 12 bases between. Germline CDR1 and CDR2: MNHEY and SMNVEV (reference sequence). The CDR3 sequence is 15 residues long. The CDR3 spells CASSKDSRYNSPLHF. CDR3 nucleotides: TGTGCCAGCAGTAAGGACAGTCGGTATAATTCACCCCTCCACTTT.

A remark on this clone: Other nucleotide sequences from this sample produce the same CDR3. CDR3 nucleotide sequence: TGTGCCAGCAGTTTTCTCCGTTGGGCTAGCGGGGGGGTGGGGAACACCGGGGAGCTGTTTTTT. It translates to CASSFLRWASGGVGNTGELFF. V gene TRBV27 combines with J gene TRBJ2-2; TRBD2 agrees at 12 bases. The CDR3 extends over 21 amino acids. V shed 3 bases, J shed 1 base, and the junction held 15 bases outside the gene matches. The germline CDR1 and CDR2 sequences are MNHEY and SMNVEV (reference sequence).

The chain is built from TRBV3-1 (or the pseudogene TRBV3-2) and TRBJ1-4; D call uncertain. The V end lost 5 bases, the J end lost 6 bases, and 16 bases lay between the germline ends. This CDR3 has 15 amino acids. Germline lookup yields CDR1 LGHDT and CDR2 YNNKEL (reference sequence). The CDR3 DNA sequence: TGTGCCAGCAGCTCCCTAGGATACTCAGATGAAAAACTGTTTTTT. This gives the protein CASSSLGYSDEKLFF.

The CDR3 DNA reads TGTGCCAGCTCACCGGAGGACAGCCCTTATATCTATGGCTACACCTTC. Translation: CASSPEDSPYIYGYTF. The chain recombines TRBV18 with TRBJ1-2, with a tentative D call TRBD1 (6 bases). V was shortened by 3 bases and J by 4 bases, with 18 bases between the two germline ends. CDR1 and CDR2 (germline): KGHSH, LQKENI. There are 16 residues in the CDR3.

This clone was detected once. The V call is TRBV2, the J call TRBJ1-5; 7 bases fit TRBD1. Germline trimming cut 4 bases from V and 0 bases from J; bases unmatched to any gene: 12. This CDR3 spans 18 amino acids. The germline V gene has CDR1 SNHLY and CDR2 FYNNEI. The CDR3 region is CASSGEDRWEYSNQPQHF. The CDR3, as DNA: TGTGCCAGCAGTGGAGAGGACAGGTGGGAGTATAGCAATCAGCCCCAGCATTTT.

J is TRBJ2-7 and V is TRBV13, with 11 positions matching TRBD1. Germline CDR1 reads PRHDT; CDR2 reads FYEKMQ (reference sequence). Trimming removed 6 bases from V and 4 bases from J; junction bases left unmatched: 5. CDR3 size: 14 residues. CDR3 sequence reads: CASRRTGGMYEQYF. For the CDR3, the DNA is TGTGCCAGCAGACGGACAGGGGGCATGTACGAGCAGTACTTC.

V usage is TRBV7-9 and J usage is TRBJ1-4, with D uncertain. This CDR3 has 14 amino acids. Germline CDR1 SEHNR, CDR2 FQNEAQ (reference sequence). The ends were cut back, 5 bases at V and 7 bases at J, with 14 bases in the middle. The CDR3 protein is CASSPTLSGEKLFF. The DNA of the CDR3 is TGTGCCAGCAGCCCCACCCTTAGTGGTGAAAAACTGTTTTTT.

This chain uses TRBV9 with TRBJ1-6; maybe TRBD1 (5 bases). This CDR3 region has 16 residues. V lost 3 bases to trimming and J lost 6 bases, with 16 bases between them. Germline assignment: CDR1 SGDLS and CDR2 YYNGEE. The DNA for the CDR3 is TGTGCCAGCAGCGACCCCGGGACCGACCGTAATTCACCCCTCCACTTT. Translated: CASSDPGTDRNSPLHF.

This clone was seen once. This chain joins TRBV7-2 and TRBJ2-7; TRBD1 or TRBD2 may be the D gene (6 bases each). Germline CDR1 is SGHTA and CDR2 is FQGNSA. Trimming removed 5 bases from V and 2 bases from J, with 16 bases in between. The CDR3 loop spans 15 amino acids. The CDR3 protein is CASSQEGGTTYEQYF. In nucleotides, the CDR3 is TGTGCCAGCAGCCAAGAGGGGGGAACTACCTACGAGCAGTACTTC.

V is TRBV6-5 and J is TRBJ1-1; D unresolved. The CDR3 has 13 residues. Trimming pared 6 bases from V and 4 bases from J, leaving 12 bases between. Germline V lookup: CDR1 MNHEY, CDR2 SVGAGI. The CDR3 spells CASRLIQATEAFF. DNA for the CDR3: TGTGCCAGCAGACTAATCCAGGCCACTGAAGCTTTCTTT.

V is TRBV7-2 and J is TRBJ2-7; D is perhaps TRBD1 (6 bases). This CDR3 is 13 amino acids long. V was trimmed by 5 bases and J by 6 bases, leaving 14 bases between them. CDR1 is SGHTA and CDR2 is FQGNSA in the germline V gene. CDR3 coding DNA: TGTGCCAGCAGCCCCGGACAGATGGGCGAGCAGTACTTC. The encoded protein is CASSPGQMGEQYF.

CDR3 residues: CASSESTDTQYF. The CDR3 region has the DNA TGTGCCAGTAGCGAAAGCACAGATACGCAGTATTTT. This chain uses TRBV19 with TRBJ2-3, with D uncertain. Trimming shortened V by 6 bases and J by 0 bases, and 4 bases separated the two germline ends. The CDR3 is made up of 12 amino acids. Germline V lookup: CDR1 LNHDA, CDR2 SQIVND (reference sequence).

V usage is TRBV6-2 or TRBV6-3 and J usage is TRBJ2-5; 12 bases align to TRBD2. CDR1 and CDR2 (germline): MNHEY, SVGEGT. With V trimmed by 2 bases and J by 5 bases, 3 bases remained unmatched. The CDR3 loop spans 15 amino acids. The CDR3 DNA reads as TGTGCCAGCAGTTACGGCCTAGCGGGGGGGGAGACCCAGTACTTC. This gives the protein CASSYGLAGGETQYF.

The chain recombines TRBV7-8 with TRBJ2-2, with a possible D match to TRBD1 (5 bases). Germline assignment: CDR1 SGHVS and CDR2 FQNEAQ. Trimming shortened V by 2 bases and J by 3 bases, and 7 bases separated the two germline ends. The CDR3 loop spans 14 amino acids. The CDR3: CASSLRGYTGELFF. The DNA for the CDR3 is TGTGCCAGCAGCTTAAGGGGTTACACCGGGGAGCTGTTTTTT. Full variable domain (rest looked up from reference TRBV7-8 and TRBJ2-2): GAGVSQSPRYKVAKRGQDVALRCDPISGHVSLFWYQQALGQGPEFLTYFQNEAQLDKSGLPSDRFFAERPEGSVSTLKIQRTQQEDSAVYLCASSLRGYTGELFFGEGSRLTVL.

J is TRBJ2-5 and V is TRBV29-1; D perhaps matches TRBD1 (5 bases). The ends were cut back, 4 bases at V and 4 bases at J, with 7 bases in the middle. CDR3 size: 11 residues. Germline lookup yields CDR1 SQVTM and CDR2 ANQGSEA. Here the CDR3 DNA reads TGCAGCGTTGCCCAGGGAGAGACCCAGTACTTC. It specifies CSVAQGETQYF.

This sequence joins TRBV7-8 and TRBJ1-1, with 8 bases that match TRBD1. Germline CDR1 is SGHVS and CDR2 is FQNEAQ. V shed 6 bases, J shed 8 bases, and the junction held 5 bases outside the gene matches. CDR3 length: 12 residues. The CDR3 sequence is CASSWGTGEAFF. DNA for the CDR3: TGTGCCAGCAGTTGGGGGACAGGCGAAGCTTTCTTT.

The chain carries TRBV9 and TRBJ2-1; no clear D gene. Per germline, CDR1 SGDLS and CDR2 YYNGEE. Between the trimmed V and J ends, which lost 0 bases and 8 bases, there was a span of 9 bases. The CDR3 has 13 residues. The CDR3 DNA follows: TGTGCCAGCAGCGTAGCCAGACTCGATGAGCAGTTCTTC. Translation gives CASSVARLDEQFF.

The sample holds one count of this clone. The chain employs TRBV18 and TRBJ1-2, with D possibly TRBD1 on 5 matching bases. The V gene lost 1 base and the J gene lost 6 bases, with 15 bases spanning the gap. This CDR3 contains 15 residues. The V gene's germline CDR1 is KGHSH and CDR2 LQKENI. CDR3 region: CASSPRKVVGDGYTF. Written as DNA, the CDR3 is TGTGCCAGCTCACCACGCAAGGTGGTAGGGGATGGCTACACCTTC.

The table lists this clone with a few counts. CDR3 residues: CASSPGTRESGYTF. The CDR3 DNA reads as TGCGCCAGCAGCCCGGGGACTCGAGAGTCGGGCTACACCTTC. J is TRBJ1-2 and V is TRBV5-1; D is perhaps TRBD1 (5 bases). The germline V gene has CDR1 SGHRS and CDR2 YFSETQ. Trimming removed 4 bases at V and 8 bases at J, with 18 bases between. CDR3 length: 14 residues.

As DNA, the CDR3 is TGTGCCAGCAGCTCGGGGACAGGGGGGATACAGCCCCAGCATTTT. This gives the protein CASSSGTGGIQPQHF. This sequence joins TRBV7-9 and TRBJ1-5, with 11 bases lining up with TRBD1. This CDR3 is built from 15 residues. The J segment lost 7 bases and the V segment lost 4 bases, leaving 6 bases of the junction unmatched. Germline loops: CDR1 SEHNR, CDR2 FQNEAQ (reference sequence).

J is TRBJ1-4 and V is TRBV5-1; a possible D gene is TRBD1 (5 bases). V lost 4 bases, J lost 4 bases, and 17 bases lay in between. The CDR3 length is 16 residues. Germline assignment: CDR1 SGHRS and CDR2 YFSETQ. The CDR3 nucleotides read TGCGCCAGCAGCGGAGGACCCGGGACCTATAATGAAAAACTGTTTTTT. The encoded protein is CASSGGPGTYNEKLFF.